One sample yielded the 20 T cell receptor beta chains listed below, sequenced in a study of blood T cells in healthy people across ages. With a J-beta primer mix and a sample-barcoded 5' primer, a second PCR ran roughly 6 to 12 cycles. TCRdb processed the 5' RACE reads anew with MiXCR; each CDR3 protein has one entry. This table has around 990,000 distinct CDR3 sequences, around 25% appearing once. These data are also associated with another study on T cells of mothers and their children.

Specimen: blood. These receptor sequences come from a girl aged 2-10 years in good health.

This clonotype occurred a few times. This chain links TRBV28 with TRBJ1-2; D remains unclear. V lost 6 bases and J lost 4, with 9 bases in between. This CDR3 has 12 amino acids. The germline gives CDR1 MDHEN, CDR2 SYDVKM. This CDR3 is CASSEALYGYTF. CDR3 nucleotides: TGTGCCAGCAGCGAGGCCCTCTATGGCTACACCTTC.

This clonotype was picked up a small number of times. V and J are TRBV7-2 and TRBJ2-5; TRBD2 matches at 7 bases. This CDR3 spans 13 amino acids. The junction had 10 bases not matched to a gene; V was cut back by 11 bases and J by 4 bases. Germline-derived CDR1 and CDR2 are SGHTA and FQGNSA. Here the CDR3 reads CASRGGGGETQYF. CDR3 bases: TGTGCCTCCAGAGGCGGGGGAGGAGAGACCCAGTACTTC.

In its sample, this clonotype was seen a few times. CDR3 DNA sequence: TGCGCCAGCAGCTTGCGGGAGGGCGGCACCGGGGAGCTGTTTTTT. Translation gives CASSLREGGTGELFF. The rearrangement joins TRBV5-1 to TRBJ2-2; 8 bases are shared with TRBD2. The germline gives CDR1 SGHRS, CDR2 YFSETQ. The CDR3 length is 15 residues. V lost 1 base, J lost 4 bases, and 3 bases stayed unmatched.

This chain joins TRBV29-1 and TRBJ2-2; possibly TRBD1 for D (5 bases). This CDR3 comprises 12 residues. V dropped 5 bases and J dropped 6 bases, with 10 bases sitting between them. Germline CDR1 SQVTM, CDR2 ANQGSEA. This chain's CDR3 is CSVQGFAGELFF. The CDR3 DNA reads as TGCAGCGTTCAGGGTTTCGCCGGGGAGCTGTTTTTT.

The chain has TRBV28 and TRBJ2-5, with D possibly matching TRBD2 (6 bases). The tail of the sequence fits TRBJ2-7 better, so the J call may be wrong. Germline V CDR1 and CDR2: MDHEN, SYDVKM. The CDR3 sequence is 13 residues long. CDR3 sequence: CASSSLGGDEQYF. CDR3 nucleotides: TGTGCCAGCAGTTCCCTAGGAGGGGACGAGCAGTACTTC.

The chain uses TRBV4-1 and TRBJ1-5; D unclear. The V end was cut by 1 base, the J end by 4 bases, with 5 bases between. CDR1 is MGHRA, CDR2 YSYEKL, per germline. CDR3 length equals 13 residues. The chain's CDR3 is CASSQAENQPQHF. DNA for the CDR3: TGCGCCAGCAGCCAAGCGGAGAATCAGCCCCAGCATTTT.

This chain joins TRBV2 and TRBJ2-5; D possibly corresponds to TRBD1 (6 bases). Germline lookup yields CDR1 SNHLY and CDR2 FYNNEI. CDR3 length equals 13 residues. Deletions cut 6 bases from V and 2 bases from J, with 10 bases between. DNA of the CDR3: TGTGCCAGCAGGACAGGTATTCAAGAGACCCAGTACTTC. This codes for CASRTGIQETQYF. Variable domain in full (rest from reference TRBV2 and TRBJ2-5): EPEVTQTPSHQVTQMGQEVILRCVPISNHLYFYWYRQILGQKVEFLVSFYNNEISEKSEIFDDQFSVERPDGSNFTLKIRSTKLEDSAMYFCASRTGIQETQYFGPGTRLLVL.

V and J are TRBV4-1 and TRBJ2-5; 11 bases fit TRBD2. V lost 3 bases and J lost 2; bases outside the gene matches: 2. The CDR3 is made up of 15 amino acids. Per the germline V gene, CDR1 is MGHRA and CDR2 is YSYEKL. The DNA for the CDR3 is TGCGCCAGCAGCCATAGCGGGAGGGATCAAGAGACCCAGTACTTC. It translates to CASSHSGRDQETQYF.

The CDR3 protein is CAISLGTGTNEQFF. In nucleotides, the CDR3 is TGTGCCATCAGTCTAGGGACAGGGACCAATGAGCAGTTCTTC. The chain carries TRBV10-3 and TRBJ2-5; 9 nucleotides match TRBD1. The closer fit of TRBJ2-1 to the DNA end suggests the J call may be wrong. The germline V gene has CDR1 ENHRY and CDR2 SYGVKD. There are 14 residues in the CDR3.

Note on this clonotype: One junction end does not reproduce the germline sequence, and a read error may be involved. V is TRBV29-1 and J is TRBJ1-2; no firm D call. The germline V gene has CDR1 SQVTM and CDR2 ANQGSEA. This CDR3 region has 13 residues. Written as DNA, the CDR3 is TGCAGCGTCTGGTCTGGGGTCGACTATGGCCACACCTTC. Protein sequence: CSVWSGVDYGHTF.

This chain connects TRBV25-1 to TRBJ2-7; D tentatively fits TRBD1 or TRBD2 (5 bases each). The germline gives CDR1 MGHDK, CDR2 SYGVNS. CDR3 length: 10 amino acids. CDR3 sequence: CADGGYEQYF. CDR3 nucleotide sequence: TGTGCGGATGGGGGCTACGAGCAGTACTTC.

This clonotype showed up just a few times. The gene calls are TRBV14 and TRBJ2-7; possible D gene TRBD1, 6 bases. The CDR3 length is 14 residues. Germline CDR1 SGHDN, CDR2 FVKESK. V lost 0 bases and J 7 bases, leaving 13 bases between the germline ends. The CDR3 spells CASSQEGHQGEQYF. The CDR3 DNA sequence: TGTGCCAGCAGCCAAGAGGGACATCAAGGGGAGCAGTACTTC.

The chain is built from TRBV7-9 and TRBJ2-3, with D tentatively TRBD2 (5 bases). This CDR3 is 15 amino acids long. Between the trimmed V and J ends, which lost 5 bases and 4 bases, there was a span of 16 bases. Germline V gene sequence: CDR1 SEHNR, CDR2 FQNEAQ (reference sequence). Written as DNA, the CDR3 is TGTGCCAGCAGCCCCCGCGAGGAGAGGGCAGATACGCAGTATTTT. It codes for CASSPREERADTQYF.

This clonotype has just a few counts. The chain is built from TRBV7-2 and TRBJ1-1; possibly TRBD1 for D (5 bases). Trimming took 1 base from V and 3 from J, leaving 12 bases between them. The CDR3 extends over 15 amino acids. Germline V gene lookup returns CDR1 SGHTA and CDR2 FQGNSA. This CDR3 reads CASSLGGRVYTEAFF. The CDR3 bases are TGTGCCAGCAGCTTAGGGGGCAGGGTTTACACTGAAGCTTTCTTT.

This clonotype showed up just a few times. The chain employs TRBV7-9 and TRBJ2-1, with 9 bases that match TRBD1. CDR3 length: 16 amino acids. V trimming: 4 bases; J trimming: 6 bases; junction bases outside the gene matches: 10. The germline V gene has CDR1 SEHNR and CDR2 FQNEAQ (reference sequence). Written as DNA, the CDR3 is TGTGCCAGCAGCTCCACCGGGACAGGGAGGGTCAATGAGCAGTTCTTC. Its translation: CASSSTGTGRVNEQFF. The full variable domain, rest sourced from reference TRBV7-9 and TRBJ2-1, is DTGVSQNPRHKITKRGQNVTFRCDPISEHNRLYWYRQTLGQGPEFLTYFQNEAQLEKSRLLSDRFSAERPKGSFSTLEIQRTEQGDSAMYLCASSSTGTGRVNEQFFGPGTRLTVL.

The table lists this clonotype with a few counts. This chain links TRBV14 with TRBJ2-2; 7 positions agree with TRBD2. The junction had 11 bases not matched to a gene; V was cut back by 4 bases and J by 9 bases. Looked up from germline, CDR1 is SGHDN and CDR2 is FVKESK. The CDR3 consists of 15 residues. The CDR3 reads CASSPTSFSVRELFF. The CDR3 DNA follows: TGTGCCAGCAGCCCGACTAGCTTCTCGGTCCGGGAGCTGTTTTTT.

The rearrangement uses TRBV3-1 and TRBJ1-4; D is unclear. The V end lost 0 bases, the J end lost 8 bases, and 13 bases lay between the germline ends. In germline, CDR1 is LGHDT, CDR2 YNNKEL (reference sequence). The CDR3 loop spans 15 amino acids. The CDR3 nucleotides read TGTGCCAGCAGCCAAGATTCGGAGGGTGACGAAAAACTGTTTTTT. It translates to CASSQDSEGDEKLFF.

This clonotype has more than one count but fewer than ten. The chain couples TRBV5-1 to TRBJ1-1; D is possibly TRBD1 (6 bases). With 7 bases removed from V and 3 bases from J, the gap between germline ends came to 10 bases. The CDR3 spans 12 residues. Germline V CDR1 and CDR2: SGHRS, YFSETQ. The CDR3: CASSGQHTEAFF. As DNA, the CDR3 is TGCGCCAGCTCGGGACAACACACTGAAGCTTTCTTT.

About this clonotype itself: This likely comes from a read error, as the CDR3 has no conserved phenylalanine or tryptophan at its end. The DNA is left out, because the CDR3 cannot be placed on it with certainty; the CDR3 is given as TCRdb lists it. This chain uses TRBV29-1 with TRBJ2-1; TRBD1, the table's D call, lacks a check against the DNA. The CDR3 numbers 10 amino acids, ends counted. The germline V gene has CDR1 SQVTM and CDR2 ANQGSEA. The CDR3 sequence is CSVEDGDRVY.

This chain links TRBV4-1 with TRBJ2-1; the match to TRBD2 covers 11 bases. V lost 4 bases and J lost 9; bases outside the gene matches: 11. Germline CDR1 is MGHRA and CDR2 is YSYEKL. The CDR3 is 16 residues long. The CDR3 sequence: CASSLPHLAGGPEQFF. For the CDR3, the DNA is TGCGCCAGCAGCCTGCCCCACCTAGCGGGAGGTCCTGAGCAGTTCTTC.